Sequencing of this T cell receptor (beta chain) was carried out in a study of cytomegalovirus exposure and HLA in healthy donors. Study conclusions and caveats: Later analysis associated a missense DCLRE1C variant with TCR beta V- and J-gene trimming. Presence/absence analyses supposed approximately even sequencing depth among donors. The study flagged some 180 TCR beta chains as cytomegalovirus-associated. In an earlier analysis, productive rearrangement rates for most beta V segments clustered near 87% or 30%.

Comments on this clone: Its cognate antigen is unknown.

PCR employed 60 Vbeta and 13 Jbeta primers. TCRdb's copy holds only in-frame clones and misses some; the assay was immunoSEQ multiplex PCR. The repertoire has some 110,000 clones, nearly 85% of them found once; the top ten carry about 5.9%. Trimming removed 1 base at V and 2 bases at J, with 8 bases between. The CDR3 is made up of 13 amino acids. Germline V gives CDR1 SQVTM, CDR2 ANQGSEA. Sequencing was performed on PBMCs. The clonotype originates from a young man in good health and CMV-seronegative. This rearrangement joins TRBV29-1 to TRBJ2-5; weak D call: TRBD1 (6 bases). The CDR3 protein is CSVEGGPQETQYF. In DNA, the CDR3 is TGCAGCGTTGAAGGGGGGCCACAAGAGACCCAGTACTTC.